Presented here are 24 T cell receptor beta chains from one specimen sequenced in a study of blood T cell repertoires in COVID-19. Libraries were prepared by immunoSEQ multiplex PCR; TCRdb keeps only in-frame clonotypes and omits some of them. The sample lists 200,000 to 250,000 clones, approximately 85% occurring once. Sequences were obtained from peripheral blood. The receptors were gathered from a woman between 50 and 59 years old with active or convalescent COVID-19.

The chain is built from TRBV5-1 and TRBJ1-4; a possible D gene is TRBD1 (5 bases). Looked up from germline, CDR1 is SGHRS and CDR2 is YFSETQ. This CDR3 spans 14 amino acids. V lost 4 bases and J lost 4, with 11 bases in between. CDR3 protein: CASSPPGNNEKLFF. As DNA, the CDR3 is TGCGCCAGCAGCCCCCCAGGGAATAATGAAAAACTGTTTTTT.

This chain connects TRBV19 to TRBJ2-7, with 7 bases fitting TRBD1. Trimming cost V 6 bases and J 0 bases; bases outside gene matches: 17. Germline assignment: CDR1 LNHDA and CDR2 SQIVND (reference sequence). This CDR3 contains 18 residues. This chain's CDR3 is CASSFTGTDFLSSYEQYF. For the CDR3, the DNA is TGTGCCAGTAGCTTTACCGGGACAGACTTTTTAAGCTCCTACGAGCAGTACTTC.

This clone showed up just once. The chain has TRBV19 and TRBJ1-2; no firm D call. In germline, CDR1 is LNHDA, CDR2 SQIVND (reference sequence). The V and J ends lost 7 bases and 3 bases respectively, with 12 bases between them. This CDR3 is built from 13 residues. The CDR3 here is CASTRVGDYGYTF. As DNA, the CDR3 is TGTGCCAGTACAAGGGTGGGAGACTATGGCTACACCTTC. The full variable domain, with the rest looked up from reference TRBV19 and TRBJ1-2, is DGGITQSPKYLFRKEGQNVTLSCEQNLNHDAMYWYRQDPGQGLRLIYYSQIVNDFQKGDIAEGYSVSREKKESFPLTVTSAQKNPTAFYLCASTRVGDYGYTFGSGTRLTVV.

The V and J genes are TRBV5-5 and TRBJ2-5; TRBD1 matches 9 bases. V dropped 1 base and J dropped 4; count of bases not matched to a gene: 11. The CDR3 covers 17 residues. Germline CDR1 SGHKS, CDR2 YYEKEE (reference sequence). CDR3 sequence reads: CASSLYPGQGAGETQYF. CDR3 nucleotide sequence: TGTGCCAGCAGCTTGTATCCGGGACAGGGTGCAGGAGAGACCCAGTACTTC.

This sequence joins TRBV5-6 and TRBJ2-5, with D maybe TRBD1 (5 bases). Trimming took 4 bases from V and 4 from J, leaving 11 bases between them. Looked up from germline, CDR1 is SGHDT and CDR2 is YYEEEE. The CDR3 covers 13 residues. As DNA, the CDR3 is TGTGCCAGCAGCAGACAAGGGGTAGAGACCCAGTACTTC. It codes for CASSRQGVETQYF.

V usage is TRBV10-3 and J usage is TRBJ2-7; a possible D gene is TRBD2 (6 bases). The CDR3 loop spans 17 amino acids. Trimming removed 7 bases from V and 0 bases from J, with 22 bases in between. Germline CDR1 reads ENHRY; CDR2 reads SYGVKD. In DNA, the CDR3 is TGTGCCATCACCCCAGCGGGCCCGTCTTCTGGCTCCTACGAGCAGTACTTC. Encoded protein: CAITPAGPSSGSYEQYF.

V is TRBV10-3 and J is TRBJ2-5; 14 bases align to TRBD2. After removal of 10 bases from V and 4 bases from J, the junction contained 8 bases not matched to a gene. Per germline, CDR1 ENHRY and CDR2 SYGVKD. The CDR3 contains 15 residues. CDR3 sequence: CATQTSGRAGETQYF. The CDR3 DNA reads as TGTGCCACTCAGACTAGCGGGAGGGCCGGAGAGACCCAGTACTTC.

This sequence joins TRBV6-5 and TRBJ1-5; D is undetermined. Trimming pared 11 bases from V and 2 bases from J, leaving 13 bases between. Germline lookup yields CDR1 MNHEY and CDR2 SVGAGI. There are 13 residues in the CDR3. CDR3 in DNA: TGTGCCGGCACGGGGTTGGGCAATCAGCCCCAGCATTTT. Protein sequence: CAGTGLGNQPQHF.

This clone came up once. V usage is TRBV3-1 (or the pseudogene TRBV3-2) and J usage is TRBJ2-1, with 11 bases aligning to TRBD2. The germline gives CDR1 LGHDT, CDR2 YNNKEL (reference sequence). Trimming removed 1 base from V and 5 bases from J; junction bases left unmatched: 10. The CDR3 has 18 amino acids. The CDR3 loop reads CASSQVPPRLAGNNEQFF. DNA for the CDR3: TGTGCCAGCAGCCAAGTTCCCCCGAGACTAGCGGGAAACAATGAGCAGTTCTTC.

The chain links TRBV5-1 to TRBJ1-3; possibly TRBD1 for D (6 bases). The germline CDR1 and CDR2 sequences are SGHRS and YFSETQ. With 3 bases removed from V and 0 bases from J, the gap between germline ends came to 13 bases. The CDR3 consists of 16 residues. The CDR3 reads CASSWGTRISGNTIYF. The CDR3 DNA follows: TGCGCCAGCAGCTGGGGGACACGAATCTCTGGAAACACCATATATTTT.

The rearrangement links TRBV19 to TRBJ1-5; 9 nucleotides align to TRBD1. The germline V gene has CDR1 LNHDA and CDR2 SQIVND (reference sequence). V shed 5 bases, J shed 7 bases, and the junction held 6 bases outside the gene matches. The CDR3 has 14 amino acids. Written as DNA, the CDR3 is TGTGCCAGTAGTTCCTGGACAGGGGAACAGCCCCAGCATTTT. This translates into CASSSWTGEQPQHF.

This clone was picked up a small number of times. Additional DNA sequences in this sample encode the identical CDR3. The rearrangement joins TRBV5-1 to TRBJ1-2; TRBD1 matches at 9 bases. This CDR3 is built from 14 residues. Trimming took 0 bases from V and 4 from J; bases not matched to a gene: 1. In germline, CDR1 is SGHRS, CDR2 YFSETQ. The CDR3 DNA reads as TGCGCCAGCAGCTTGGGGGACAGGGCCTATGGCTACACCTTC. This codes for CASSLGDRAYGYTF.

A remark on this clone: Distinct nucleotide sequences in the sample also encode this CDR3. This chain links TRBV6-1 with TRBJ1-1; D might be TRBD1 (6 bases). The V gene's germline CDR1 is MNHNS and CDR2 SASEGT. There are 14 residues in the CDR3. V was clipped by 1 base and J by 1 base, with 7 bases between them. CDR3 nucleotide sequence: TGTGCCAGCAGTGAAGTCAGGGGGAACACTGAAGCTTTCTTT. This encodes CASSEVRGNTEAFF.

This chain links TRBV7-2 with TRBJ2-7; 7 nucleotides match TRBD2. There are 16 residues in the CDR3. Germline-derived CDR1 and CDR2 are SGHTA and FQGNSA. The V segment lost 1 base and the J segment 0 bases; nucleotides outside the gene matches: 6. CDR3 nucleotides: TGTGCCAGCAGCTTAGAATTTGGGGGGGGCTCCTACGAGCAGTACGTC. Its protein product is CASSLEFGGGSYEQYV.

The chain employs TRBV5-1 and TRBJ1-6; TRBD1 matches at 8 bases. CDR3 length: 15 amino acids. Germline assignment: CDR1 SGHRS and CDR2 YFSETQ. Unmatched junction bases numbered 4, after V lost 0 bases and J lost 8 bases. CDR3 sequence (DNA): TGCGCCAGCAGCTTGGGGGACAGGCCACATTCACCCCTCCACTTT. Translation: CASSLGDRPHSPLHF.

In this sample, this clone turned up a few times. The rearrangement joins TRBV29-1 to TRBJ1-1; D gene uncertain. The CDR3 runs 12 residues. Per germline, CDR1 SQVTM and CDR2 ANQGSEA. The CDR3 loop reads CSGRKVNTEAFF. CDR3 nucleotides: TGCAGTGGGAGAAAAGTGAACACTGAAGCTTTCTTT.

The chain recombines TRBV4-1 with TRBJ1-4; TRBD1 is a possible D gene (5 bases). Germline V CDR1 and CDR2: MGHRA, YSYEKL. The germline V and J ends were trimmed by 1 base and 5 bases, with 8 bases remaining between them. The CDR3 runs 14 residues. The CDR3 loop reads CASSQGQRNEKLFF. CDR3 nucleotides: TGCGCCAGCAGCCAAGGACAGAGAAATGAAAAACTGTTTTTT.

The V and J genes are TRBV3-1 (or the pseudogene TRBV3-2) and TRBJ2-5, with a weak D call TRBD2 (6 bases). Germline V lookup: CDR1 LGHDT, CDR2 YNNKEL (reference sequence). Trimming left V 1 base short and J 3 bases short, with 9 bases between. The CDR3 length is 14 residues. CDR3 DNA sequence: TGTGCCAGCAGCCAAGCGTGGGGGGAAGAGACCCAGTACTTC. Translated, it gives CASSQAWGEETQYF.

This sequence joins TRBV7-9 and TRBJ1-2; possibly TRBD1 for D (5 bases). Germline V gives CDR1 SEHNR, CDR2 FQNEAQ (reference sequence). Trimming cost V 0 bases and J 0 bases, with 20 bases left between them. The CDR3 has 19 amino acids. The CDR3 loop reads CASSLAAGLIGLSNYGYTF. The CDR3 DNA reads as TGTGCCAGCAGCTTAGCGGCAGGGCTGATTGGGCTTTCTAACTATGGCTACACCTTC.

The rearrangement uses TRBV9 and TRBJ2-2, with 9 bases identical to TRBD1. The CDR3 extends over 16 amino acids. V lost 4 bases and J lost 5; bases outside the gene matches: 9. The germline CDR1 and CDR2 sequences are SGDLS and YYNGEE. The chain's CDR3 is CASSPLGTGSTGELFF. CDR3 DNA: TGTGCCAGCAGCCCACTAGGGACAGGGTCTACCGGGGAGCTGTTTTTT.

The chain has TRBV12-3 or TRBV12-4 and TRBJ1-2, with TRBD1 as a possible D gene (5 bases). The V gene lost 5 bases and the J gene lost 6 bases, with 13 bases spanning the gap. This CDR3 has 13 amino acids. The CDR3, as DNA: TGTGCCAGCAGTACCTCAGGGAGGGATGGCTACACCTTC. It yields the protein CASSTSGRDGYTF.

Concerning this clone: Different DNA sequences within this sample yield the same CDR3. The chain employs TRBV5-1 and TRBJ1-3; perhaps TRBD1 as D (5 bases). CDR1 is SGHRS, CDR2 YFSETQ, per germline. V gave up 3 bases and J gave up 1 base, with 8 bases separating them. The CDR3 totals 14 residues. CDR3 sequence reads: CASSSQGSGNTIYF. The CDR3, as DNA: TGCGCCAGCAGCTCCCAGGGATCTGGAAACACCATATATTTT.

This chain connects TRBV5-1 to TRBJ1-2; no firm D call. The germline V gene encodes CDR1 SGHRS and CDR2 YFSETQ. This CDR3 is 13 amino acids long. V was shortened by 4 bases and J by 8 bases, with 15 bases between the two germline ends. Here the CDR3 DNA reads TGCGCCAGCAGCCCGGAAGGGCGGGTCGGCTACACCTTC. Amino acid sequence: CASSPEGRVGYTF. Variable domain in full (rest from reference TRBV5-1 and TRBJ1-2): KAGVTQTPRYLIKTRGQQVTLSCSPISGHRSVSWYQQTPGQGLQFLFEYFSETQRNKGNFPGRFSGRQFSNSRSEMNVSTLELGDSALYLCASSPEGRVGYTFGSGTRLTVV.

On this clone: A much larger clone lies one base from this, so it may be a read error. The chain uses TRBV7-2 and TRBJ1-1; D is possibly TRBD1 (5 bases). This CDR3 has 14 residues. Germline V gene data show CDR1 as SGHTA and CDR2 as FQGNSA. Trimming removed 6 bases at V and 1 base at J, with 12 bases between. Written as DNA, the CDR3 is TGTGCCAGCAGGTTCACAGGCGGGAACACTGAAGCTTTCTTT. Residues: CASRFTGGNTEAFF.